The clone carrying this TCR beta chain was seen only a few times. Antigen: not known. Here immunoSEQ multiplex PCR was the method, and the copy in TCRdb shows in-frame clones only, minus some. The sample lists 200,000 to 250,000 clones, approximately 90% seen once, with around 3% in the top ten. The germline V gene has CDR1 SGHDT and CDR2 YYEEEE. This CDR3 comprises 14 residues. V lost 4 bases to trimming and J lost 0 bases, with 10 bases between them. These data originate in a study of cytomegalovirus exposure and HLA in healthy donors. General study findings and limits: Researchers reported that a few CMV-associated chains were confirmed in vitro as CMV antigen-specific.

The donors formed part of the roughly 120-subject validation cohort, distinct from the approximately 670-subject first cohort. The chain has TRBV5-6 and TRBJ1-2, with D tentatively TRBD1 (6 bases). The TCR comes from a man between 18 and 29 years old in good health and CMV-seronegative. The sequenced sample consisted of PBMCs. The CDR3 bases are TGTGCCAGCAGCCCGGGGGGGCCTAACTATGGCTACACCTTC. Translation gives CASSPGGPNYGYTF.